Below are 25 T cell receptor beta chains sequenced from a single sample in a study of CD8+ T cells in alopecia areata. Once RNA had been extracted, it was reverse transcribed into cDNA to act as the sequencing template. This table comes from immunoSEQ multiplex PCR, and its TCRdb copy is limited to in-frame clones, with some not included. The sample has 89,000 or so clones; roughly half are singletons. Input material: NKG2D-high CD8+ T cells sorted from blood. The receptors here all came from a human donor with alopecia areata.

This clone was seen just once. The rearrangement uses TRBV28 and TRBJ2-7; a possible D gene is TRBD2 (6 bases). The CDR3 consists of 12 residues. The V gene lost 8 bases and the J gene lost 6 bases, with 14 bases spanning the gap. Germline CDR1 MDHEN, CDR2 SYDVKM. Here the CDR3 DNA reads TGTGCCAGCCGGGACTCTGGGTCCGAGCAGTACTTC. This codes for CASRDSGSEQYF.

This chain uses TRBV6-5 with TRBJ2-2; no reliable D call. This CDR3 is 14 amino acids long. Trimming stripped 6 bases from V and 0 bases from J, with 8 bases between. The germline gives CDR1 MNHEY, CDR2 SVGAGI. CDR3 loop: CASSLYANTGELFF. The CDR3 region has the DNA TGTGCCAGCAGCCTCTACGCGAACACCGGGGAGCTGTTTTTT.

A few counts support this clone. The chain joins TRBV29-1 to TRBJ1-2, with 8 bases fitting TRBD1. The V gene's germline CDR1 is SQVTM and CDR2 ANQGSEA. V was clipped by 4 bases and J by 3 bases; unmatched bases: 1. This CDR3 is built from 12 residues. For the CDR3, the DNA is TGCAGCGTTGTGACAGGGGACTATGGCTACACCTTC. Protein: CSVVTGDYGYTF.

The V gene is TRBV5-6, the J gene TRBJ2-1; 7 bases align to TRBD2. There are 15 residues in the CDR3. The germline CDR1 and CDR2 sequences are SGHDT and YYEEEE. Trimming at V came to 5 bases and at J to 0 bases, leaving 5 bases not matched to a gene. CDR3 nucleotide sequence: TGTGCCAGCAGTCGGGGGGTGAGCTCCTACAATGAGCAGTTCTTC. It yields the protein CASSRGVSSYNEQFF.

The rearrangement uses TRBV29-1 and TRBJ2-6, with 11 bases matching TRBD1. The CDR3 spans 16 residues. V trimming: 4 bases; J trimming: 0 bases; junction bases outside the gene matches: 2. Germline CDR1 SQVTM, CDR2 ANQGSEA. The CDR3 region is CSVAGTGGSGANVLTF. The DNA of the CDR3 is TGCAGCGTTGCGGGGACAGGGGGCTCTGGGGCCAACGTCCTGACTTTC.

The rearrangement joins TRBV30 to TRBJ2-3; TRBD1 matches at 7 bases. Trimming at V came to 8 bases and at J to 0 bases, leaving 8 bases not matched to a gene. Germline V gene lookup returns CDR1 GTSNPN and CDR2 SVGIG (reference sequence). This CDR3 is 14 amino acids long. This CDR3 reads CAHTGESSTDTQYF. For the CDR3, the DNA is TGTGCCCATACAGGGGAATCTAGCACAGATACGCAGTATTTT.

V is TRBV7-8 and J is TRBJ2-7; D gene ambiguous. The germline V gene encodes CDR1 SGHVS and CDR2 FQNEAQ. The CDR3 has 12 amino acids. V lost 1 base to trimming and J lost 2 bases, with 3 bases between them. The CDR3 protein is CASSLGAYEQYF. Here the CDR3 DNA reads TGTGCCAGCAGCTTAGGGGCCTACGAGCAGTACTTC.

The V and J genes are TRBV10-2 and TRBJ1-3, with 10 bases that match TRBD1. This CDR3 is built from 15 residues. Losses at the gene ends were 6 bases for V and 3 bases for J; bases not matched to a gene: 5. Germline-derived CDR1 and CDR2 are WSHSY and SAAADI. The CDR3 is CASRGQGRSGNTIYF. CDR3 nucleotide sequence: TGCGCCAGCAGGGGACAGGGGCGCAGTGGAAACACCATATATTTT.

On this clone itself: Other DNA sequences from this sample encode an identical CDR3 as well. The gene calls are TRBV5-6 and TRBJ2-3; D is uncertain. CDR3 length: 11 residues. Germline CDR1 is SGHDT and CDR2 is YYEEEE. V lost 2 bases and J lost 15, with 13 bases in between. The DNA of the CDR3 is TGTGCCAGCAGCTTCGCTACGGCCCAATATTTT. Amino acid sequence: CASSFATAQYF.

V usage is TRBV20-1 and J usage is TRBJ2-1; TRBD1 aligns across 7 bases. Germline CDR1 and CDR2: DFQATT and SNEGSKA (reference sequence). V dropped 5 bases and J dropped 13; count of bases not matched to a gene: 8. This CDR3 has 11 residues. This CDR3 is CSAPLDRDQFF. The CDR3 DNA reads as TGCAGTGCTCCCCTAGACAGGGATCAGTTCTTC.

The V gene is TRBV6-5, the J gene TRBJ2-3; 7 bases agree with TRBD2. CDR3 size: 16 residues. J gave up 2 bases and V 0 bases, and 5 bases lay outside the gene matches. Germline CDR1 MNHEY, CDR2 SVGAGI. This chain's CDR3 is CASSYSGLTYTDTQYF. DNA of the CDR3: TGTGCCAGCAGTTACTCGGGACTAACTTACACAGATACGCAGTATTTT.

This clone has only a few counts. The rearrangement links TRBV27 to TRBJ2-3; D gene ambiguous. This CDR3 is built from 10 residues. CDR1 and CDR2 from the germline V gene are MNHEY and SMNVEV (reference sequence). With 8 bases removed from V and 4 bases from J, the gap between germline ends came to 4 bases. The CDR3 is CASGADTQYF. The CDR3 DNA reads TGTGCCAGCGGAGCAGATACGCAGTATTTT.

CDR3 sequence reads: CASRIWTDQETQYF. CDR3 nucleotide sequence: TGTGCCAGCAGGATTTGGACGGATCAAGAGACCCAGTACTTC. This rearrangement joins TRBV5-5 to TRBJ2-5; the D is unclear. The CDR3 contains 14 residues. The germline V and J ends were trimmed by 5 bases and 2 bases, with 13 bases remaining between them. Germline CDR1 reads SGHKS; CDR2 reads YYEKEE (reference sequence).

This chain joins TRBV5-4 and TRBJ1-1; D gene uncertain. CDR1 is SGHNT, CDR2 YYREEE, per germline (reference sequence). The CDR3 has 18 amino acids. Trimming stripped 1 base from V and 2 bases from J, with 21 bases between. CDR3 nucleotide sequence: TGTGCCAGCAGCTTGAAAATCCCCGATCCCCAGGAAAACACTGAAGCTTTCTTT. Encoded protein: CASSLKIPDPQENTEAFF.

This chain connects TRBV14 to TRBJ2-7, with 8 nucleotides matching TRBD1. The CDR3 sequence is 13 residues long. The trim removed 3 bases at V and 3 bases at J, leaving 1 base unmatched. Germline loops: CDR1 SGHDN, CDR2 FVKESK. This chain's CDR3 is CASSHGQGYEQYF. The CDR3 DNA follows: TGTGCCAGCAGCCACGGACAGGGCTACGAGCAGTACTTC.

The J gene is TRBJ1-1, the V gene TRBV30; D is uncertain. V lost 3 bases to trimming and J lost 0 bases, with 8 bases between them. The CDR3 has 13 amino acids. The germline V gene encodes CDR1 GTSNPN and CDR2 SVGIG (reference sequence). This chain's CDR3 is CAWRAGMNTEAFF. The CDR3 nucleotides are TGTGCCTGGAGGGCCGGGATGAACACTGAAGCTTTCTTT. Using reference TRBV30 and TRBJ1-1 for the parts outside the CDR3, the full variable domain is SQTIHQWPATLVQPVGSPLSLECTVEGTSNPNLYWYRQAAGRGLQLLFYSVGIGQISSEVPQNLSASRPQDRQFILSSKKLLLSDSGFYLCAWRAGMNTEAFFGQGTRLTVV.

This rearrangement joins TRBV27 to TRBJ1-1; D perhaps matches TRBD1 (5 bases). The V gene lost 8 bases and the J gene lost 4 bases, with 8 bases spanning the gap. CDR3 size: 11 residues. CDR1 MNHEY and CDR2 SMNVEV come from the germline V gene (reference sequence). The CDR3 loop reads CASGGGTEAFF. The CDR3 DNA sequence: TGTGCCAGCGGCGGGGGCACTGAAGCTTTCTTT.

V and J are TRBV9 and TRBJ2-7; tentative D call: TRBD1 (7 bases). The V gene lost 0 bases and the J gene lost 7 bases, with 14 bases spanning the gap. This CDR3 region has 14 residues. Germline V gives CDR1 SGDLS, CDR2 YYNGEE. CDR3: CASSVGQGGWEQYF. CDR3 nucleotides: TGTGCCAGCAGCGTAGGACAGGGAGGATGGGAGCAGTACTTC. The full variable domain, with the rest looked up from reference TRBV9 and TRBJ2-7, is DSGVTQTPKHLITATGQRVTLRCSPRSGDLSVYWYQQSLDQGLQFLIQYYNGEERAKGNILERFSAQQFPDLHSELNLSSLELGDSALYFCASSVGQGGWEQYFGPGTRLTVT.

V usage is TRBV6-5 and J usage is TRBJ2-5; D is ambiguous. CDR3 length: 13 residues. Per germline, CDR1 MNHEY and CDR2 SVGAGI. The V and J ends lost 8 bases and 1 base respectively, with 11 bases between them. CDR3 loop: CASANGPQETQYF. The CDR3 DNA reads TGTGCCAGCGCTAACGGCCCCCAAGAGACCCAGTACTTC.

V gene TRBV5-6 combines with J gene TRBJ1-3; no firm D call. CDR3 length equals 15 residues. V shed 2 bases and J shed 0 bases, with 9 bases lying between them. Germline lookup yields CDR1 SGHDT and CDR2 YYEEEE. The CDR3 region is CASSFGSYSGNTIYF. As DNA, the CDR3 is TGTGCCAGCAGCTTCGGGTCCTACTCTGGAAACACCATATATTTT.

The chain has TRBV7-9 and TRBJ2-7, with D maybe TRBD2 (5 bases). The CDR3 consists of 14 residues. V dropped 7 bases and J dropped 3 bases, with 16 bases sitting between them. CDR1 is SEHNR and CDR2 is FQNEAQ in the germline V gene (reference sequence). The chain's CDR3 is CASTSGHEGYEQYF. The CDR3 DNA reads as TGTGCCAGCACCTCCGGGCACGAGGGCTACGAGCAGTACTTC.

V and J are TRBV27 and TRBJ2-5, with 9 bases lining up with TRBD1. V was clipped by 3 bases and J by 5 bases; unmatched bases: 10. Germline V gene sequence: CDR1 MNHEY, CDR2 SMNVEV (reference sequence). This CDR3 spans 16 amino acids. CDR3 sequence (DNA): TGTGCCAGCAGTTTCCGCAGGACAGGGGCGTTCGAGACCCAGTACTTC. Translated: CASSFRRTGAFETQYF.

The chain uses TRBV18 and TRBJ2-1, with 12 bases matching TRBD2. This CDR3 contains 20 residues. The V gene end was trimmed by 6 bases and the J gene end by 0 bases; junction bases not matched to a gene: 15. Looked up from germline, CDR1 is KGHSH and CDR2 is LQKENI. CDR3 residues: CASSTRSLAGGLSSYNEQFF. The CDR3, as DNA: TGTGCCAGCTCTACGAGGTCTCTAGCGGGAGGGCTCAGCTCCTACAATGAGCAGTTCTTC.

V usage is TRBV5-6 and J usage is TRBJ2-5, with D tentatively TRBD1 or TRBD2 (5 bases each). V was pared by 1 base and J by 7 bases, with 11 bases between. This CDR3 has 13 residues. From germline, CDR1 is SGHDT and CDR2 YYEEEE. DNA for the CDR3: TGTGCCAGCAGCTTGATCAGGGACGCGACCCAGTACTTC. Translating it yields CASSLIRDATQYF. The full variable domain, its missing parts supplied by reference TRBV5-6 and TRBJ2-5, is DAGVTQSPTHLIKTRGQQVTLRCSPKSGHDTVSWYQQALGQGPQFIFQYYEEEERQRGNFPDRFSGHQFPNYSSELNVNALLLGDSALYLCASSLIRDATQYFGPGTRLLVL.

The rearrangement uses TRBV30 and TRBJ2-5; tentative D call: TRBD2 (6 bases). V lost 0 bases and J 1 base, leaving 15 bases between the germline ends. Germline V gene data show CDR1 as GTSNPN and CDR2 as SVGIG (reference sequence). The CDR3 covers 16 residues. The CDR3 nucleotides are TGTGCCTGGAGTGTACTGGGAACGGGACTCCAAGAGACCCAGTACTTC. Protein product: CAWSVLGTGLQETQYF.